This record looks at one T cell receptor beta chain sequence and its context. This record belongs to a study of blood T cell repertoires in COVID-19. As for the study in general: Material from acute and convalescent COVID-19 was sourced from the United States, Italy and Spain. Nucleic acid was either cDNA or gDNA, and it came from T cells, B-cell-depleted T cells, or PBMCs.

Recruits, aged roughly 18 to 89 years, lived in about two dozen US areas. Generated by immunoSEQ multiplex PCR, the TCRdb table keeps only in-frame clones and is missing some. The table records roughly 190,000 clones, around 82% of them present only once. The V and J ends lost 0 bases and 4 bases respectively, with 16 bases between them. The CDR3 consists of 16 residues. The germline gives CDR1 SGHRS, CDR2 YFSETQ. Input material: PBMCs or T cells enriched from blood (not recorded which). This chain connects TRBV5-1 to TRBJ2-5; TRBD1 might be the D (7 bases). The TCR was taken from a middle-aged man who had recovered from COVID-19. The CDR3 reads CASSLDGGTVPETQYF. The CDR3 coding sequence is TGCGCCAGCAGCTTGGATGGGGGGACAGTACCAGAGACCCAGTACTTC.